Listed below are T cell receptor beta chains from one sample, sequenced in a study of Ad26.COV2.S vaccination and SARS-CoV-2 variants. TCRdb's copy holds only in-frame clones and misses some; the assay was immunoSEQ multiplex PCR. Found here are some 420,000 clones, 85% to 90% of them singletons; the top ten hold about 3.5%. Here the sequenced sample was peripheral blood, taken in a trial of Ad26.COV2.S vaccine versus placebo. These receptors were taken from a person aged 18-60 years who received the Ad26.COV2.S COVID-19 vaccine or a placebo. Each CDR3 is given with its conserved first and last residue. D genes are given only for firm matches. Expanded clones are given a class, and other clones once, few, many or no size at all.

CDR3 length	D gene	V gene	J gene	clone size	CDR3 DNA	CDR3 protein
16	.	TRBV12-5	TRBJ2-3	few	TGTGCTAGTGGTTTGGCACACACTAGTCGGAGCGCAACGCAGTATTTT	CASGLAHTSRSATQYF
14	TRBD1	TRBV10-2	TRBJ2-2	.	TGCGCCACACGACAGGGCTGGAACACCGGGGAGCTGTTTTTT	CATRQGWNTGELFF
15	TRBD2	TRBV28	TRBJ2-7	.	TGTGCCAGCAGTTTAGGGACTAGCGGGGAATACGAGCAGTACTTC	CASSLGTSGEYEQYF
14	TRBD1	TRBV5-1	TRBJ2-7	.	TGCGCCAGCAGCACCACAGGGGGACCCTACGAGCAGTACTTC	CASSTTGGPYEQYF
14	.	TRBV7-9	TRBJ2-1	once	TGTGCCAGCAGCTTAGTATGGGCTGACAATGAGCAGTTCTTC	CASSLVWADNEQFF
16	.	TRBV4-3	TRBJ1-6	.	TGCGCCAGCAGCCAACACGTTCTCCTAGAGAATTCACCCCTCCACTTT	CASSQHVLLENSPLHF
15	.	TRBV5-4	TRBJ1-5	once	TGTGCCAGCAGCTTGGATTTAGGGGACCCTCAGCCCCAGCATTTT	CASSLDLGDPQPQHF
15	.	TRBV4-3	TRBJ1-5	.	TGCGCCAGCAGCCAAGATGGGAATAGCAATCAGCCCCAGCATTTT	CASSQDGNSNQPQHF
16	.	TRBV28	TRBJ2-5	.	TGTGCCAGCAGTTTACCTTCGGCAGGCGTGGGGGAGACCCAGTACTTC	CASSLPSAGVGETQYF
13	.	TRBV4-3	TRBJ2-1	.	TGCGCCAGCAGCCCTGGTGCCCTGAATGAGCAGTTCTTC	CASSPGALNEQFF
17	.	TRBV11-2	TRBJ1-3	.	TGTGCCAGCAGCTTCCCCCCCGGACGGAACTCTGGAAACACCATATATTTT	CASSFPPGRNSGNTIYF
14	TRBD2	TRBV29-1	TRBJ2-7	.	TGCAGCGTTTTTAGCGGGGGTGACACCTACGAGCAGTACTTC	CSVFSGGDTYEQYF
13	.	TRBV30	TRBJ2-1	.	TGTGCCTGGAGTGTTTACAGAGACAATGAGCAGTTCTTC	CAWSVYRDNEQFF
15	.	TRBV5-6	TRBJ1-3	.	TGTGCCAGCAGCCAGCAAGGCCTACAATCCGTCCCCATATATTTT	CASSQQGLQSVPIYF
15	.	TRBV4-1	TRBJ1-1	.	TGCGCCAGCAGCCAAGTTGATCGAGGCGACACTGAAGCTTTCTTT	CASSQVDRGDTEAFF
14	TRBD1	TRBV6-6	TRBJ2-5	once	TGTGCCAGCAGCAGAGACAGGGGAAAAGAGACCCAGTACTTC	CASSRDRGKETQYF
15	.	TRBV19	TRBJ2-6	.	TGTGCCAGTAGTCTCAGTTACGCAGGGGCCAACGTCCTGACTTTC	CASSLSYAGANVLTF
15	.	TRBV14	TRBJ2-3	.	TGTGCCAGCAGTTTCGGACCCACTAGCACAGATACGCAGTATTTT	CASSFGPTSTDTQYF
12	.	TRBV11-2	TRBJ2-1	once	TGTGCCAGCAGCTCAGGACAGAATGAGCAGTTCTTC	CASSSGQNEQFF
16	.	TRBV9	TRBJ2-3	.	TGTGCCAGCAGCGTAGGACGGGGAACCCTGTCAGATACGCAGTATTTT	CASSVGRGTLSDTQYF
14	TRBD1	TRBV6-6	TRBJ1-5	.	TGTGCCAGCAGAGTGGCAGGGGGGGATCAGCCCCAGCATTTT	CASRVAGGDQPQHF
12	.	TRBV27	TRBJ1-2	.	TGTGCCAGCAGACAGTACCAGGGTGGCTACACCTTC	CASRQYQGGYTF
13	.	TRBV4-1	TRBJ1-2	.	TGCGCCAGCAGCCAATCAGAGTTATATGGCTACACCTTC	CASSQSELYGYTF
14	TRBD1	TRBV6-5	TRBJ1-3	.	TGTGCCACCTCCGACAGGGGGCATGGAAACACCATATATTTT	CATSDRGHGNTIYF